The 8 T cell receptor beta chains below come from one sample, sequenced in a study of shared clonotypes between healthy human individuals (dated by TCRdb to the early 2020s). The receptor library was made with the immunoSEQ multiplex PCR assay. As stored in TCRdb, this immuneACCESS dataset retains in-frame rearrangements with V and J assigned. A fraction of the clones does not appear; measured against another copy, unresolved V genes explain less than half of the discrepancy, and the remainder lacks a known reason. In this sample the table shows approximately 110,000 clones, roughly 70% of which occur a single time. The ten largest clones take up approximately 23% of the sample. The material sequenced was memory CD8+ T cells sorted from blood. In the paper's terms, the cell subset or site label means: CD45RO+ cells pooled with CCR7-negative TemRA cells. The receptors were sampled from a woman aged 25 to 39 in good health.

This rearrangement joins TRBV7-2 to TRBJ2-7, with TRBD2 matching 7 bases. The germline V gene encodes CDR1 SGHTA and CDR2 FQGNSA. The J segment lost 5 bases and the V segment lost 4 bases, leaving 8 bases of the junction unmatched. The CDR3 is 14 residues long. CDR3 nucleotides: TGTGCCAGCAGCTACGGGGCGGGGGTCCACGAGCAGTACTTC. Protein: CASSYGAGVHEQYF.

Ten or more counts support this clone. This chain joins TRBV4-1 and TRBJ2-7, with 8 bases aligning to TRBD1. The CDR3 totals 15 residues. Trimming removed 4 bases from V and 2 bases from J; junction bases left unmatched: 7. Per germline, CDR1 MGHRA and CDR2 YSYEKL. The CDR3 nucleotides are TGCGCCAGCAGCCTCGTCGGGACAGGAGCCTACGAGCAGTACTTC. This gives the protein CASSLVGTGAYEQYF.

The chain recombines TRBV6-5 with TRBJ2-7, with D tentatively TRBD1 or TRBD2 (5 bases each). The germline CDR1 and CDR2 sequences are MNHEY and SVGAGI. With 6 bases removed from V and 5 bases from J, the gap between germline ends came to 14 bases. This CDR3 has 13 residues. DNA for the CDR3: TGTGCCAGCAGCCATGGGACGTTCCACGAGCAGTACTTC. Its protein product is CASSHGTFHEQYF.

The chain recombines TRBV5-1 with TRBJ2-3, with 9 bases identical to TRBD2. Germline V gene sequence: CDR1 SGHRS, CDR2 YFSETQ. This CDR3 has 17 amino acids. V trimming: 1 base; J trimming: 2 bases; junction bases outside the gene matches: 8. Here the CDR3 reads CASSLKTSGTFTDTQYF. The CDR3 coding sequence is TGCGCCAGCAGCTTGAAGACTAGCGGTACATTCACAGATACGCAGTATTTT.

There are many counts of this clone. V usage is TRBV6-4 and J usage is TRBJ1-5; D uncertain. V was clipped by 6 bases and J by 0 bases, with 6 bases between them. Germline lookup yields CDR1 MRHNA and CDR2 SNTAGT. CDR3 length: 13 residues. CDR3 sequence (DNA): TGTGCCAGCAGCGGGGATAGCAATCAGCCCCAGCATTTT. Protein: CASSGDSNQPQHF.

The rearrangement links TRBV9 to TRBJ2-5; 8 bases line up with TRBD2. Germline CDR1 and CDR2: SGDLS and YYNGEE. J gave up 4 bases and V 2 bases, and 10 bases lay outside the gene matches. This CDR3 contains 16 residues. CDR3 sequence: CASSVDSSGIRETQYF. Here the CDR3 DNA reads TGTGCCAGCAGCGTGGATAGTAGCGGGATAAGAGAGACCCAGTACTTC.

The CDR3 loop reads CASSGGTSTDTQYF. The DNA of the CDR3 is TGTGCCAGCAGCGGCGGTACTAGCACAGATACGCAGTATTTT. V is TRBV6-6 and J is TRBJ2-3; no clear D. Trimming took 6 bases from V and 0 from J, leaving 10 bases between them. The CDR3 spans 14 residues. Germline loops: CDR1 MNHNY, CDR2 SVGAGI (reference sequence).

The rearrangement links TRBV5-6 to TRBJ2-5, with D possibly being TRBD1 (5 bases). The end of the DNA is better explained by TRBJ2-7, so the J call may be wrong. This CDR3 has 14 amino acids. Germline V lookup: CDR1 SGHDT, CDR2 YYEEEE. The CDR3 bases are TGTGCCAGCAGCTTGGCGACAGTGGTAAACGAGCAGTACTTC. This codes for CASSLATVVNEQYF.